This TCR beta chain is from a study of blood T cell repertoires in COVID-19. Study-level information: Samples taken during acute and convalescent COVID-19 were collected in the United States, Italy and Spain. PBMCs, B-cell-depleted T cells, or T cells provided the cDNA or gDNA that made up the material.

Authors' processing steps: Reference gene primers were amplified, and this amplification served to estimate nucleated cell counts. TCRdb's copy holds only in-frame clones and misses some; the assay was immunoSEQ multiplex PCR. V and J calls and clone size are copied from that table; D and trimming were computed from the DNA. Among about 190,000 clones listed, approximately 86% were seen once. CDR1 is SQVTM, CDR2 ANQGSEA, per germline. The CDR3 totals 15 residues. With V trimmed by 1 base and J by 4 bases, 6 bases remained unmatched. Sequencing was carried out using peripheral blood. The receptor's source is a man in his 70s with active or convalescent COVID-19. The chain carries TRBV29-1 and TRBJ2-1; 8 bases are shared with TRBD1. The CDR3 DNA reads TGCAGCGTTGAAGGGGGGACAGGTTATTACAATGAGCAGTTCTTC. It is translated as CSVEGGTGYYNEQFF.